The next 14 T cell receptor beta chains were all read from a single sample in a study of cytomegalovirus exposure and HLA in healthy donors. PCR amplification relied on 60 Vbeta primers (plus 13 Jbeta primers). Assay: immunoSEQ multiplex PCR; the TCRdb copy retains only in-frame clones and omits some. The sample includes 40,000 to 50,000 clones, approximately 70% of them seen just once. The source material was PBMCs. These receptors all stem from a man under 40 in good health and CMV-seronegative.

The chain links TRBV5-6 to TRBJ1-2; D is unclear. V was clipped by 0 bases and J by 4 bases, with 7 bases between them. The CDR3 has 13 residues. Per germline, CDR1 SGHDT and CDR2 YYEEEE. In DNA, the CDR3 is TGTGCCAGCAGCTTGGATAATTTCTATGGCTACACCTTC. Its translation is CASSLDNFYGYTF.

The count of this clone is one. The chain uses TRBV2 and TRBJ1-5, with 9 nucleotides matching TRBD1. Germline V gene lookup returns CDR1 SNHLY and CDR2 FYNNEI. This CDR3 has 15 residues. Losses at the gene ends were 6 bases for V and 7 bases for J; bases not matched to a gene: 10. CDR3 DNA sequence: TGTGCCAGCAGCGGCGGACAGGGGTACGGACAGCCCCAGCATTTT. Amino acid sequence: CASSGGQGYGQPQHF.

This clone was counted a few times. The V call is TRBV5-4, the J call TRBJ1-4, with 7 bases aligning to TRBD1. This CDR3 is 15 amino acids long. J lost 8 bases, V lost 1 base, and 8 bases had no gene match. Per the germline V gene, CDR1 is SGHNT and CDR2 is YYREEE (reference sequence). CDR3: CASSLNRGQGEKLFF. CDR3 bases: TGTGCCAGCAGCTTGAATAGGGGGCAAGGGGAAAAACTGTTTTTT. Filled out from reference TRBV5-4 and TRBJ1-4, the complete variable domain reads ETGVTQSPTHLIKTRGQQVTLRCSSQSGHNTVSWYQQALGQGPQFIFQYYREEENGRGNFPPRFSGLQFPNYSSELNVNALELDDSALYLCASSLNRGQGEKLFFGSGTQLSVL.

The J gene is TRBJ2-7, the V gene TRBV5-1, with 9 positions matching TRBD2. Losses at the gene ends were 4 bases for V and 7 bases for J; bases not matched to a gene: 6. This CDR3 is built from 13 residues. Germline CDR1 and CDR2: SGHRS and YFSETQ. CDR3 DNA sequence: TGCGCCAGCAGCCGAGGACTAGCGCAGGAGCAGTACTTC. It translates to CASSRGLAQEQYF.

This sequence joins TRBV7-2 and TRBJ2-1; 8 bases fit TRBD1. Germline V lookup: CDR1 SGHTA, CDR2 FQGNSA. V dropped 2 bases and J dropped 0; count of bases not matched to a gene: 12. CDR3 length equals 19 residues. The CDR3 DNA is TGTGCCAGCAGCTTATTGAACAGGGGGTGGACCAGCTCCTACAATGAGCAGTTCTTC. Protein product: CASSLLNRGWTSSYNEQFF.

This clone was observed a single time. V is TRBV10-2 and J is TRBJ2-5; a weak D match, TRBD2 (5 bases). The CDR3 is 16 residues long. V was pared by 0 bases and J by 4 bases, with 15 bases between. From germline, CDR1 is WSHSY and CDR2 SAAADI. The CDR3 region has the DNA TGCGCCAGCAGTGAGTCGATGTTTTCAACTAGAGAGACCCAGTACTTC. This sequence encodes CASSESMFSTRETQYF.

The chain employs TRBV5-4 and TRBJ2-7; 14 bases are shared with TRBD2. CDR3 size: 16 residues. With V trimmed by 2 bases and J by 4 bases, 5 bases remained unmatched. CDR1 is SGHNT, CDR2 YYREEE, per germline (reference sequence). DNA for the CDR3: TGTGCCAGCAGCTTACAGGGACTAGCGGGAGTTTACGAGCAGTACTTC. Translation gives CASSLQGLAGVYEQYF. The full variable domain, its missing parts supplied by reference TRBV5-4 and TRBJ2-7, is ETGVTQSPTHLIKTRGQQVTLRCSSQSGHNTVSWYQQALGQGPQFIFQYYREEENGRGNFPPRFSGLQFPNYSSELNVNALELDDSALYLCASSLQGLAGVYEQYFGPGTRLTVT.

V usage is TRBV19 and J usage is TRBJ2-7; maybe TRBD1 (7 bases). The CDR3 runs 15 residues. Germline CDR1 reads LNHDA; CDR2 reads SQIVND (reference sequence). V shed 0 bases and J shed 3 bases, with 12 bases lying between them. The CDR3 DNA reads TGTGCCAGTAGTATAGATGGAGGGGACAGCTACGAGCAGTACTTC. Amino acids: CASSIDGGDSYEQYF. Full variable domain (rest looked up from reference TRBV19 and TRBJ2-7): DGGITQSPKYLFRKEGQNVTLSCEQNLNHDAMYWYRQDPGQGLRLIYYSQIVNDFQKGDIAEGYSVSREKKESFPLTVTSAQKNPTAFYLCASSIDGGDSYEQYFGPGTRLTVT.

This clone was seen a handful of times. The V and J genes are TRBV6-5 and TRBJ2-7; D is possibly TRBD2 (5 bases). The CDR3 extends over 13 amino acids. The germline CDR1 and CDR2 sequences are MNHEY and SVGAGI. Trimming pared 6 bases from V and 6 bases from J, leaving 15 bases between. CDR3 bases: TGTGCCAGCAGCCGACTAACTAGTGCCGAGCAGTACTTC. It specifies CASSRLTSAEQYF.

The rearrangement joins TRBV2 to TRBJ1-4; 7 nucleotides match TRBD1. Germline lookup yields CDR1 SNHLY and CDR2 FYNNEI. J gave up 3 bases and V 4 bases, and 5 bases lay outside the gene matches. This CDR3 is built from 15 residues. CDR3 nucleotide sequence: TGTGCCAGCAGTGTTTCGGGACAGCCTAATGAAAAACTGTTTTTT. Protein: CASSVSGQPNEKLFF.

This chain links TRBV29-1 with TRBJ2-7, with 8 bases fitting TRBD1. Trimming at V came to 0 bases and at J to 3 bases, leaving 7 bases not matched to a gene. Germline values: CDR1 SQVTM, CDR2 ANQGSEA. The CDR3 has 15 amino acids. The CDR3 DNA reads TGCAGCGTTGAAGATGAAACAGGGGGTATCTACGAGCAGTACTTC. It is translated as CSVEDETGGIYEQYF.

J is TRBJ2-2 and V is TRBV9, with D perhaps TRBD1 (6 bases). Germline V gives CDR1 SGDLS, CDR2 YYNGEE. The V gene lost 0 bases and the J gene lost 4 bases, with 7 bases spanning the gap. The CDR3 totals 14 residues. CDR3 bases: TGTGCCAGCAGCGTAGTGACAGGCACCGGGGAGCTGTTTTTT. It codes for CASSVVTGTGELFF.

This clone was found a few times. The chain employs TRBV7-2 and TRBJ2-5; D is possibly TRBD2 (5 bases). Germline V gives CDR1 SGHTA, CDR2 FQGNSA. This CDR3 region has 12 residues. V shed 3 bases and J shed 5 bases, with 7 bases lying between them. The CDR3 region has the DNA TGTGCCAGCAGCTTTTGGAGGGAGACCCAGTACTTC. The encoded protein is CASSFWRETQYF.

The chain couples TRBV5-4 to TRBJ2-3; perhaps TRBD1 as D (6 bases). Trimming removed 9 bases at V and 2 bases at J, with 16 bases between. From germline, CDR1 is SGHNT and CDR2 YYREEE (reference sequence). CDR3 size: 14 residues. As DNA, the CDR3 is TGTGCCACCAAGGCCGGACAGAACACAGATACGCAGTATTTT. It translates to CATKAGQNTDTQYF.